These T cell receptor beta chains were read from a single sample in a study of cytomegalovirus exposure and HLA in healthy donors. This table comes from immunoSEQ multiplex PCR, and its TCRdb copy is limited to in-frame clones, with some not included. The sample lists around 150,000 clones; over 75% were seen once. The sample taken for sequencing was PBMCs. The receptors derive from a woman in her 30s in good health and CMV-seronegative. The CDR3 runs from the conserved cysteine through the conserved F or W. A D gene is named only where the DNA matches it firmly. Not all rows give a size; the values are once, few, many and, for expanded clones, a class.

len	d_gene	j_gene	abundance	v_gene	CDR3aa	CDR3nt
16	-	TRBJ1-1	-	TRBV6-5	CASSYSGGRPDTEAFF	TGTGCCAGCAGTTACTCAGGCGGCCGGCCGGACACTGAAGCTTTCTTT
18	-	TRBJ1-2	-	TRBV6-7	CASSYSCWVGVPQRGYTF	TGTGCCAGCAGTTACTCGTGTTGGGTCGGAGTCCCCCAACGTGGCTACACCTTC
14	-	TRBJ1-2	-	TRBV6-1	CASSYSTGDYGYTF	TGTGCCAGCAGCTATTCTACAGGTGACTATGGCTACACCTTC
14	TRBD2	TRBJ2-7	-	TRBV19	CASSTLAGGSEQYF	TGTGCCAGTAGTACACTAGCGGGGGGATCCGAGCAGTACTTC
13	-	TRBJ2-6	-	TRBV14	CASRISGANVLTF	TGTGCCAGCAGAATATCTGGGGCCAACGTCCTGACTTTC
14	-	TRBJ2-5	-	TRBV2	CASSPPSGVKTQYF	TGTGCCAGCAGTCCCCCATCAGGCGTCAAGACCCAGTACTTC
14	-	TRBJ2-3	-	TRBV7-9	CASSLAGQIDTQYF	TGTGCCAGCAGCTTAGCCGGACAGATAGATACGCAGTATTTT
13	-	TRBJ1-1	-	TRBV30	CAWSVGGLIEAFF	TGTGCCTGGAGTGTCGGGGGGCTGATTGAAGCTTTCTTT
14	-	TRBJ1-6	-	TRBV19	CASIDGRVNSPLHF	TGTGCCAGTATCGATGGCAGGGTCAATTCACCCCTCCACTTT
16	TRBD2	TRBJ2-2	-	TRBV7-3	CASSVTSGVSTGELFF	TGTGCCAGCAGCGTGACTAGCGGGGTTTCCACCGGGGAGCTGTTTTTT
13	-	TRBJ1-2	-	TRBV30	CAWKVAGHKGYTF	TGTGCCTGGAAAGTGGCAGGGCATAAGGGCTACACCTTC
14	TRBD1	TRBJ1-1	-	TRBV7-9	CASSSTGVGAEAFF	TGTGCCAGCAGCTCCACAGGGGTTGGAGCTGAAGCTTTCTTT
16	-	TRBJ1-2	-	TRBV30	CAWSVAGPSLGYGYTF	TGTGCCTGGAGTGTAGCGGGACCCTCCCTCGGGTATGGCTACACCTTC
15	-	TRBJ2-2	-	TRBV9	CASSVSGWDTGELFF	TGTGCCAGCAGCGTATCAGGGTGGGACACCGGGGAGCTGTTTTTT
14	-	TRBJ1-1	-	TRBV28	CASSLTDVGSEAFF	TGTGCCAGCAGCCTTACGGACGTAGGGAGTGAAGCTTTCTTT
14	-	TRBJ2-5	few	TRBV18	CASSPMNERETQYF	TGTGCCAGCTCACCAATGAACGAGAGAGAGACCCAGTACTTC